These T cell receptor beta chains were read from a single sample in a study of blood T cells in healthy people across ages. TCRdb re-derived calls from the 5' RACE reads in MiXCR, one entry per CDR3 protein. The sample holds about 400,000 distinct CDR3 sequences; 52% are singletons and the top ten take around 53%. The material sequenced was blood. The receptors here all came from a man between 60 and 75 years old in good health. The CDR3 runs from the conserved cysteine through the conserved F or W. A D gene is named only where the DNA matches it firmly. Rows may omit the clone size; those that give it use once, few, many or a size class.

length	size	V	D	J	CDR3	DNA
13	few	TRBV20-1	-	TRBJ1-1	CSARDAGETEAFF	TGCAGTGCTAGAGATGCAGGGGAAACTGAAGCTTTCTTT
16	-	TRBV27	-	TRBJ2-4	CASSSTVRRAKNIQYF	TGTGCCAGCAGTTCCACGGTGAGAAGAGCCAAAAACATTCAGTACTTC
15	few	TRBV12-3/TRBV12-4	-	TRBJ2-1	CASSLGGGPYNEQFF	TGTGCCAGCAGTTTGGGCGGGGGCCCCTACAATGAGCAGTTCTTC
11	-	TRBV20-1	-	TRBJ2-1	CSARKINEQFF	TGCAGTGCTAGAAAGATAAATGAGCAGTTCTTC
13	few	TRBV6-5	-	TRBJ2-7	CASSYGGTVEQYF	TGTGCCAGCAGTTACGGAGGCACAGTCGAGCAGTACTTC
15	once	TRBV6-5	TRBD1	TRBJ1-2	CASSELTGANYGYTF	TGTGCCAGCAGTGAACTGACAGGGGCTAACTATGGCTACACCTTC
15	once	TRBV28	TRBD2	TRBJ2-1	CASSDLAGGVNEQFF	TGTGCCAGCTCTGACCTAGCGGGAGGCGTCAATGAGCAGTTCTTC
16	-	TRBV20-1	TRBD2	TRBJ2-3	CSAGLFRSGGANTQYF	TGCAGTGCTGGACTCTTTCGCAGCGGGGGGGCTAATACGCAGTATTTT
12	few	TRBV20-1	-	TRBJ2-7	CSAIVGSYEQYF	TGCAGTGCTATCGTAGGAAGCTACGAGCAGTACTTC
16	-	TRBV7-9	-	TRBJ2-2	CASSPGATGSTGELFF	TGTGCCAGCAGCCCAGGGGCTACAGGATCCACCGGGGAGCTGTTTTTT
15	-	TRBV7-2	TRBD1	TRBJ1-5	CASSATGGSNQPQHF	TGTGCCAGCAGCGCGACAGGGGGGAGCAATCAGCCCCAGCATTTT
15	few	TRBV6-5	TRBD1	TRBJ2-1	CASSSNRGSYNEQFF	TGTGCCAGCAGTTCCAACAGGGGCTCCTACAATGAGCAGTTCTTC
12	once	TRBV7-9	-	TRBJ1-2	CASSLTDRSYTF	TGTGCCAGCAGCTTAACCGACAGGAGCTACACCTTC
18	-	TRBV12-3/TRBV12-4	TRBD2	TRBJ2-1	CASLPHGSPGLAGVEQFF	TGTGCCAGCCTCCCCCACGGCTCGCCGGGACTAGCGGGAGTAGAGCAGTTCTTC
12	-	TRBV20-1	-	TRBJ1-2	CSARHPNYGYTF	TGCAGTGCTAGGCATCCTAACTATGGCTACACCTTC
14	-	TRBV5-1	TRBD2	TRBJ2-2	CASQREGTTGELFF	TGCGCCAGTCAGCGGGAGGGGACCACCGGGGAGCTGTTTTTT
16	few	TRBV7-6	TRBD2	TRBJ2-1	CASSYKVASGDNEQFF	TGTGCCAGCAGCTACAAGGTGGCTAGCGGGGACAATGAGCAGTTCTTC
12	-	TRBV4-1	-	TRBJ2-7	CASSHLGYEQYF	TGCGCCAGCAGCCATTTGGGTTACGAGCAGTACTTC
17	-	TRBV30	-	TRBJ2-3	CAWSVFGRGASTDTQYF	TGTGCCTGGAGTGTATTTGGTAGGGGGGCTAGCACAGATACGCAGTATTTT
14	few	TRBV15	-	TRBJ1-2	CATSREGVGYGYTF	TGTGCCACCAGCAGAGAGGGAGTTGGCTATGGCTACACCTTC
15	-	TRBV29-1	TRBD1	TRBJ2-7	CSVERGLSSYNEQYF	TGCAGCGTTGAAAGGGGGCTAAGCTCCTACAATGAGCAGTACTTC
14	once	TRBV6-5	-	TRBJ2-3	CASRPHTTTDTQYF	TGTGCCAGCAGGCCCCACACTACCACAGATACGCAGTATTTT
15	-	TRBV6-2/TRBV6-3	-	TRBJ2-7	CASTKRAGMLYEQYF	TGTGCCAGCACCAAGCGGGCGGGGATGCTCTACGAGCAGTACTTC
16	-	TRBV20-1	TRBD1	TRBJ1-6	CSARGTGAQYNSPLHF	TGCAGTGCTAGGGGGACAGGGGCCCAATATAATTCACCCCTCCACTTT
13	-	TRBV19	-	TRBJ2-3	CASSPPQRCTQYF	TGTGCCAGTAGTCCTCCGCAGCGCTGCACGCAGTATTTT
12	few	TRBV20-1	-	TRBJ1-2	CSASRSNYGYTF	TGCAGTGCTAGCAGGAGTAACTATGGCTACACCTTC
18	-	TRBV3-1	TRBD2	TRBJ2-1	CASSQRRLAGINYNEQFF	TGTGCCAGCAGCCAGCGACGTTTAGCGGGAATAAACTACAATGAGCAGTTCTTC
15	-	TRBV5-1	TRBD2	TRBJ2-1	CASSPRWGGDNEQFF	TGCGCCAGCAGCCCCCGTTGGGGAGGGGACAATGAGCAGTTCTTC
13	-	TRBV13	TRBD2	TRBJ2-1	CASRIAGGNEQFF	TGTGCCAGCAGGATAGCGGGTGGCAATGAGCAGTTCTTC
15	-	TRBV7-2	-	TRBJ1-4	CASSSGGESGEKLFF	TGTGCCAGCAGCTCGGGGGGGGAGAGTGGAGAAAAACTGTTTTTT
14	once	TRBV20-1	-	TRBJ1-1	CSASKSGRNTEAFF	TGCAGTGCTAGTAAATCGGGACGGAACACTGAAGCTTTCTTT
12	-	TRBV5-1	-	TRBJ2-1	CASSRGDNEQFF	TGCGCCAGCAGCCGGGGCGACAATGAGCAGTTCTTC
16	-	TRBV27	-	TRBJ1-1	CASSSARGLLNTEAFF	TGTGCCAGCAGTTCGGCCCGAGGGCTTTTGAACACTGAAGCTTTCTTT
14	-	TRBV9	-	TRBJ2-5	CASSVRRDQETQYF	TGTGCCAGCAGCGTACGGCGGGACCAAGAGACCCAGTACTTC
16	once	TRBV7-8	TRBD1	TRBJ2-1	CASSPGQGIGLNEQFF	TGTGCCAGCAGCCCGGGACAGGGGATAGGGTTGAATGAGCAGTTCTTC
12	many	TRBV7-9	-	TRBJ2-7	CASSTQGYEQYF	TGTGCCAGCAGCACTCAGGGCTACGAGCAGTACTTC
16	-	TRBV5-6	TRBD2	TRBJ2-3	CASSLRLAGGKGTQYF	TGTGCCAGCAGCCTACGACTAGCGGGAGGGAAGGGTACGCAGTATTTT
14	-	TRBV6-4	TRBD1	TRBJ1-6	CASSEQGSRSPLHF	TGTGCCAGCAGTGAACAGGGGAGTAGGTCACCCCTCCACTTT
15	-	TRBV6-2/TRBV6-3	TRBD1	TRBJ2-6	CASSRTGTGANVLTF	TGTGCCAGCAGTCGGACAGGGACTGGGGCCAACGTCCTGACTTTC
15	few	TRBV20-1	TRBD2	TRBJ2-5	CSAEKGTSGQETQYF	TGCAGTGCAGAGAAAGGGACTAGCGGCCAAGAGACCCAGTACTTC
16	-	TRBV6-5	TRBD1	TRBJ2-6	CASSPGTGVGANVLTF	TGTGCCAGCAGCCCCGGGACAGGGGTAGGGGCCAACGTCCTGACTTTC
16	-	TRBV18	-	TRBJ2-3	CASSPLPGAETDTQYF	TGTGCCAGCTCACCATTGCCGGGGGCGGAGACAGATACGCAGTATTTT
12	-	TRBV10-3	-	TRBJ2-7	CASTRTGYEQYF	TGTGCCAGCACCCGTACAGGGTACGAGCAGTACTTC
15	-	TRBV6-1	-	TRBJ2-1	CASSDYQDSYNEQFF	TGTGCCAGCAGTGACTACCAGGACTCCTACAATGAGCAGTTCTTC
13	many	TRBV28	TRBD1	TRBJ1-1	CALTGAMNTEAFF	TGTGCCTTGACAGGGGCGATGAACACTGAAGCTTTCTTT
15	-	TRBV12-5	-	TRBJ2-2	CASGLGRPGTGELFF	TGTGCTAGTGGTCTGGGCCGCCCAGGGACCGGGGAGCTGTTTTTT
15	few	TRBV9	-	TRBJ1-2	CASSFSGGTAYGYTF	TGTGCCAGCAGTTTTTCCGGGGGGACGGCTTATGGCTACACCTTC
14	-	TRBV20-1	-	TRBJ1-5	CSAHPGAGNQPQHF	TGCAGTGCTCACCCCGGTGCGGGCAATCAGCCCCAGCATTTT
15	few	TRBV29-1	-	TRBJ1-2	CSVETGAGWGYGYTF	TGCAGCGTTGAAACGGGGGCAGGCTGGGGGTATGGCTACACCTTC
14	few	TRBV2	TRBD1	TRBJ2-4	CASSEQGAYNIQYF	TGTGCCAGCAGTGAACAGGGGGCGTATAACATTCAGTACTTC
14	-	TRBV20-1	TRBD1	TRBJ1-1	CSARRDRGLREAFF	TGCAGTGCCCGCCGGGACAGGGGGCTTCGTGAAGCTTTCTTT
12	many	TRBV10-3	-	TRBJ2-7	CAISDSSYEQYF	TGTGCCATCAGTGACAGCTCCTACGAGCAGTACTTC
16	-	TRBV4-1	TRBD1	TRBJ1-4	CASRPDRGIDREKLFF	TGCGCCAGCCGCCCGGACAGGGGAATTGATCGGGAAAAACTGTTTTTT
15	-	TRBV20-1	TRBD2	TRBJ2-1	CSARDFTSGGYEQFF	TGCAGTGCTAGAGATTTTACTAGCGGGGGCTATGAGCAGTTCTTC
16	-	TRBV28	-	TRBJ1-1	CASTSYGGLMNTEAFF	TGTGCCAGCACCTCGTATGGGGGGCTCATGAACACTGAAGCTTTCTTT
11	few	TRBV2	-	TRBJ1-1	CASRLAGAAFF	TGTGCCAGCAGGCTGGCAGGGGCGGCTTTCTTT
14	few	TRBV7-2	-	TRBJ2-7	CASSANRVSYEQYF	TGTGCCAGCAGCGCCAACAGGGTATCCTACGAGCAGTACTTC
11	-	TRBV10-3	-	TRBJ2-1	CAIGTADEQFF	TGTGCCATCGGCACCGCGGATGAGCAGTTCTTC
13	once	TRBV5-4	-	TRBJ2-7	CAWGGQSSYEQYF	TGTGCCTGGGGGGGCCAGAGCTCCTACGAGCAGTACTTC